Listed below are T cell receptor beta chains from one sample, sequenced in a study of T cell changes during pregnancy in multiple sclerosis. The assay was immunoSEQ multiplex PCR, and TCRdb's table has in-frame clones only and misses some. The data hold 88,000 or so clones, with just over 90% observed a single time. Here the sequenced sample was peripheral blood, taken before pregnancy. The origin of the receptors is a female donor with multiple sclerosis, enrolled in a pregnancy study. The CDR3 runs from the conserved cysteine through the conserved F or W. Each record gives: clone size, D gene, V gene, J gene, CDR3 protein, CDR3 DNA. A D gene is named only where the DNA matches it firmly. Clone size, where shown, is once, few, many, or a class for clones that have expanded.

few	.	TRBV21-1	TRBJ1-3	CASPRRDLSGNTIYF	TGTGCCAGCCCTCGCAGGGATCTCTCTGGAAACACCATATATTTT
.	TRBD2	TRBV5-1	TRBJ2-1	CASSFALAGAANEQFF	TGCGCCAGCAGCTTCGCCTTGGCGGGAGCGGCCAATGAGCAGTTCTTC
.	.	TRBV5-1	TRBJ2-1	CASSEGLSSYNEQFF	TGCGCCAGCAGCGAGGGACTGAGCTCCTACAATGAGCAGTTCTTC
.	.	TRBV6-5	TRBJ2-3	CASRSDYRGTDTQYF	TGTGCCAGCAGGTCGGACTACCGTGGAACAGATACGCAGTATTTT
.	.	TRBV2	TRBJ1-1	CASGRMNTEAFF	TGTGCCAGCGGGAGGATGAACACTGAAGCTTTCTTT
.	.	TRBV28	TRBJ1-2	CASTMGGGLGYTF	TGTGCCAGCACCATGGGGGGGGGCCTTGGCTACACCTTC
.	TRBD1	TRBV7-3	TRBJ2-5	CASSRGTGETQYF	TGTGCCAGCAGCCGCGGGACAGGGGAGACCCAGTACTTC
.	.	TRBV7-9	TRBJ2-5	CASNGGLGTQYF	TGTGCCAGCAACGGGGGGCTGGGGACCCAGTACTTC
few	TRBD1	TRBV5-1	TRBJ2-7	CASSRGTGVDEQYF	TGCGCCAGCAGTAGGGGGACAGGGGTCGACGAGCAGTACTTC
once	.	TRBV11-3	TRBJ2-1	CASSFNAAAEQFF	TGTGCCAGCAGCTTCAACGCAGCGGCTGAGCAGTTCTTC
once	.	TRBV7-2	TRBJ2-1	CASSRDVTRNEQFF	TGTGCCAGCAGCCGAGACGTGACGCGGAATGAGCAGTTCTTC
.	.	TRBV27	TRBJ2-7	CASSPTGPSSYEQYF	TGTGCCAGCAGTCCTACAGGACCCTCCTCCTACGAGCAGTACTTC
.	TRBD2	TRBV12-5	TRBJ2-1	CASGLGDYVDEQFF	TGTGCTAGTGGTTTGGGGGACTATGTCGATGAGCAGTTCTTC
.	TRBD2	TRBV28	TRBJ2-1	CASSLRPGGGHEQFF	TGTGCCAGCAGTTTAAGGCCGGGAGGGGGTCATGAGCAGTTCTTC